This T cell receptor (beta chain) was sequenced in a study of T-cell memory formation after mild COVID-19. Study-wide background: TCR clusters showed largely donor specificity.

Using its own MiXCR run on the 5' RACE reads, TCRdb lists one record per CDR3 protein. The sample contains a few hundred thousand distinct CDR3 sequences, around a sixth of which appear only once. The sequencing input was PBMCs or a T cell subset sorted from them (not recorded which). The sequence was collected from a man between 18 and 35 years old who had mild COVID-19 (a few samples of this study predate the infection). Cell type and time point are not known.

The CDR3 sequence: CASSQDSPNRAGNTIYF. Written as DNA, the CDR3 is TGTGCCAGCAGCCAAGATTCCCCTAACAGGGCTGGAAACACCATATATTTT. This sequence joins TRBV3-1 and TRBJ1-3; D might be TRBD1 (6 bases). The CDR3 is 17 amino acids. The V end lost 0 bases, the J end lost 2 bases, and 14 bases lay between the germline ends. Per germline, CDR1 LGHDT and CDR2 YNNKEL (reference sequence).